What follows describes a single T cell receptor beta chain. Its antigen is currently unknown. The CDR3 spans 14 residues. Trimming took 5 bases from V and 5 from J, leaving 13 bases between them. Germline CDR1 and CDR2: SGHTA and FQGNSA. The sample belongs to a study of T cells after yellow fever vaccination. Study-wide points: Clonotype sharing between CD4 and CD8 compartments was small. Highly abundant clonotypes carried over from the bulk population could end up in FACS-sorted repertoires as contaminants.

UMIs and a universal primer site were added when TCR cDNA was made by 5'RACE template switching. TCRdb processed the 5' RACE reads anew with MiXCR; each CDR3 protein has one entry. The sample holds a few hundred thousand distinct CDR3 sequences, roughly 11% seen once. The sequence derives from a man between 18 and 35 years old who received the YFV17D yellow fever vaccine. The chain has TRBV7-2 and TRBJ2-1; D not certain. Sample: PBMCs, taken on the day of the first yellow fever vaccination. The CDR3, as DNA: TGTGCCAGCAGCCGTACTCTAGGTCACAATGAGCAGTTCTTC. This encodes CASSRTLGHNEQFF.